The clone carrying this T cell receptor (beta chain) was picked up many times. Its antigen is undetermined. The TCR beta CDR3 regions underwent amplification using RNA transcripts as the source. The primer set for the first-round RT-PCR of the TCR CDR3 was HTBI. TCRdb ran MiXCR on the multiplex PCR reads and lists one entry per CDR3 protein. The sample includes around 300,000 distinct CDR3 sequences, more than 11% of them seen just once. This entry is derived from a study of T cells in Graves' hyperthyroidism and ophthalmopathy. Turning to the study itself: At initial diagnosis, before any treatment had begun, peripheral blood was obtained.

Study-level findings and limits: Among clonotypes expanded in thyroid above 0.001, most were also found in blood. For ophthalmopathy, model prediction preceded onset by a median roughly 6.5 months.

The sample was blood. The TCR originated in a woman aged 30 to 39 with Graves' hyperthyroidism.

The CDR3 coding sequence is TGTGCCAGCAGTCTCCCGGGCTCCATTCCCTGGTCGTGGTCACCCCTCCACTTT. This translates into CASSLPGSIPWSWSPLHF. The chain employs TRBV28 and TRBJ1-6; D is ambiguous. Germline lookup yields CDR1 MDHEN and CDR2 SYDVKM. This CDR3 spans 18 amino acids. V was shortened by 5 bases and J by 10 bases, with 27 bases between the two germline ends. The full variable domain, completed using reference TRBV28 and TRBJ1-6, is DVKVTQSSRYLVKRTGEKVFLECVQDMDHENMFWYRQDPGLGLRLIYFSYDVKMKEKGDIPEGYSVSREKKERFSLILESASTNQTSMYLCASSLPGSIPWSWSPLHFGNGTRLTVT.